One T cell receptor beta chain is described in this entry. These data are taken from a study of T cell repertoires in cytomegalovirus infection. Looking at the study overall: An indication of both CMV infection and matching HLA type came from public TCR beta signatures.

TCRdb analysed the reads with MiXCR anew, one entry per CDR3 protein. The sample records under 850,000 distinct CDR3 sequences, approximately 34% being singletons. Germline lookup yields CDR1 SEHNR and CDR2 FQNEAQ (reference sequence). The CDR3 spans 12 residues. The chain uses TRBV7-9 and TRBJ2-6; possibly TRBD1 for D (6 bases). The sequenced sample consisted of PBMCs. This receptor was obtained from a human donor in good health (CMV status not recorded). Some clones in this sample may be carry-over from other donors' samples. CDR3 bases: TGTGGGGGACACTCTGGGGCCAACGTCCTGACTTTC. This codes for CGGHSGANVLTF.